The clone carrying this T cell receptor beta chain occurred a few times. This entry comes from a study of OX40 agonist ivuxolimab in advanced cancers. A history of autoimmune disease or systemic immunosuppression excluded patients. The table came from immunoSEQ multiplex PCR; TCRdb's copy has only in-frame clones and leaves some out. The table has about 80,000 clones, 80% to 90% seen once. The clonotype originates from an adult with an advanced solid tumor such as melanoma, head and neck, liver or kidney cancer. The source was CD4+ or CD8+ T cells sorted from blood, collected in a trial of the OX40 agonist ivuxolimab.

The CDR3 region is CASSGEAGPLYEQYF. The CDR3 nucleotides are TGTGCCAGCAGCGGGGAGGCGGGACCACTCTACGAGCAGTACTTC. This chain links TRBV5-4 with TRBJ2-7; weak D call: TRBD2 (6 bases). The ends were cut back, 4 bases at V and 3 bases at J, with 17 bases in the middle. The germline V gene has CDR1 SGHNT and CDR2 YYREEE (reference sequence). This CDR3 comprises 15 residues. Full variable domain (outside the CDR3, taken from reference TRBV5-4 and TRBJ2-7): ETGVTQSPTHLIKTRGQQVTLRCSSQSGHNTVSWYQQALGQGPQFIFQYYREEENGRGNFPPRFSGLQFPNYSSELNVNALELDDSALYLCASSGEAGPLYEQYFGPGTRLTVT.